Presented here are 25 T cell receptor beta chains from one specimen sequenced in a study of cytomegalovirus exposure and HLA in healthy donors. It was with 60 Vbeta and 13 Jbeta primers that the PCR ran. Sequencing used immunoSEQ multiplex PCR; TCRdb keeps in-frame clones, though not all of them. Of about 160,000 clones listed, about 77% are singletons. The sequenced sample was PBMCs. The receptors derive from a woman aged 50 to 65 in good health and CMV-seronegative.

This clone was detected only once. The chain employs TRBV2 and TRBJ1-4, with 9 positions matching TRBD1. Germline V gives CDR1 SNHLY, CDR2 FYNNEI. The CDR3 loop spans 14 amino acids. Germline trimming cut 4 bases from V and 3 bases from J; bases unmatched to any gene: 0. Written as DNA, the CDR3 is TGTGCCAGCAGTGGGACAGGGGCTAATGAAAAACTGTTTTTT. Its translation is CASSGTGANEKLFF.

Only a few counts were recorded for this clone. The V call is TRBV30, the J call TRBJ1-5; D is possibly TRBD1 (6 bases). Between the trimmed V and J ends, which lost 1 base and 3 bases, there was a span of 13 bases. The CDR3 sequence is 15 residues long. In germline, CDR1 is GTSNPN, CDR2 SVGIG (reference sequence). This CDR3 is CAWSEGTRYNQPQHF. The DNA of the CDR3 is TGTGCCTGGAGTGAAGGGACACGATACAATCAGCCCCAGCATTTT.

The rearrangement links TRBV6-5 to TRBJ1-1; 9 bases map to TRBD1. This CDR3 has 13 amino acids. Per the germline V gene, CDR1 is MNHEY and CDR2 is SVGAGI. The V segment lost 6 bases and the J segment 10 bases; nucleotides outside the gene matches: 9. CDR3 residues: CASSTTGGLLAFF. CDR3 in DNA: TGTGCCAGCAGCACTACAGGGGGCTTGTTAGCTTTCTTT.

The rearrangement joins TRBV19 to TRBJ2-7, with D possibly TRBD2 on 7 matching bases. The CDR3 runs 15 residues. CDR1 LNHDA and CDR2 SQIVND come from the germline V gene (reference sequence). V gave up 5 bases and J gave up 4 bases, with 18 bases separating them. As DNA, the CDR3 is TGTGCCAGTAGTGGGGAGGGCAGGGGAAGATACGAGCAGTACTTC. Translated, it gives CASSGEGRGRYEQYF.

This clone showed up just a few times. The chain uses TRBV4-3 and TRBJ2-1, with 11 positions matching TRBD2. V shed 0 bases, J shed 4 bases, and the junction held 2 bases outside the gene matches. CDR1 is LGHNA and CDR2 is YSLEER in the germline V gene. CDR3 length equals 16 residues. The CDR3 loop reads CASSQEPSGGYNEQFF. CDR3 sequence (DNA): TGCGCCAGCAGCCAAGAGCCTAGCGGGGGGTACAATGAGCAGTTCTTC.

This clone appeared once. CDR3 nucleotide sequence: TGTGCCAGCAGCTTTAGACAGGGGTATCAGCCCCAGCATTTT. It is translated as CASSFRQGYQPQHF. This chain links TRBV7-2 with TRBJ1-5; 8 nucleotides agree with TRBD1. The CDR3 extends over 14 amino acids. V lost 3 bases to trimming and J lost 5 bases; unmatched junction nucleotides: 3. Per germline, CDR1 SGHTA and CDR2 FQGNSA.

The J gene is TRBJ2-7, the V gene TRBV15; TRBD2 is a possible D gene (7 bases). V was cut by 5 bases and J by 6 bases, with 11 bases left in between. The CDR3 consists of 12 residues. From germline, CDR1 is LNHNV and CDR2 YYDKDF (reference sequence). The CDR3 DNA is TGTGCCACCAGCGAGGGGGGGGTCGAGCAGTACTTC. Protein: CATSEGGVEQYF.

The chain couples TRBV27 to TRBJ2-2; 7 nucleotides match TRBD1. This CDR3 spans 15 amino acids. V lost 8 bases and J lost 5; bases outside the gene matches: 11. CDR1 MNHEY and CDR2 SMNVEV come from the germline V gene (reference sequence). The CDR3, as DNA: TGTGCCAGCCGGTCTGACAGGGTTTGGACCGGGGAGCTGTTTTTT. This encodes CASRSDRVWTGELFF.

The CDR3 loop reads CASSPNRGWGQPQHF. DNA of the CDR3: TGTGCCAGCAGCCCCAACAGGGGCTGGGGACAGCCCCAGCATTTT. The chain combines TRBV28 with TRBJ1-5; 7 bases match TRBD1. Trimming removed 6 bases from V and 7 bases from J; junction bases left unmatched: 12. Germline V gene sequence: CDR1 MDHEN, CDR2 SYDVKM. There are 15 residues in the CDR3.

The chain has TRBV28 and TRBJ2-5; 10 bases agree with TRBD2. The closer fit of TRBJ2-7 to the DNA end suggests the J call may be wrong. CDR3 length: 13 amino acids. CDR1 and CDR2 from the germline V gene are MDHEN and SYDVKM. CDR3 amino acids: CASRGLAFDEQYF. CDR3 nucleotide sequence: TGTGCCAGCAGGGGACTAGCGTTCGACGAGCAGTACTTC.

This clone was detected a few times. The chain joins TRBV9 to TRBJ2-5, with D possibly being TRBD1 (6 bases). Trimming took 3 bases from V and 5 from J, leaving 11 bases between them. Germline CDR1 and CDR2: SGDLS and YYNGEE. The CDR3 has 13 residues. The chain's CDR3 is CASSAGQPETQYF. CDR3 coding DNA: TGTGCCAGCAGCGCCGGACAGCCGGAGACCCAGTACTTC.

In DNA, the CDR3 is TGTGCCAGTAGTATTTGGCTCAATCAGCCCCAGCATTTT. Amino acid sequence: CASSIWLNQPQHF. The J gene is TRBJ1-5, the V gene TRBV19; D gene unclear. V lost 3 bases and J 3 bases, leaving 6 bases between the germline ends. CDR1 is LNHDA and CDR2 is SQIVND in the germline V gene (reference sequence). The CDR3 is 13 residues long.

The rearrangement joins TRBV28 to TRBJ2-7; D remains ambiguous. The CDR3 runs to 11 residues. Germline CDR1 MDHEN, CDR2 SYDVKM. With 2 bases removed from V and 6 bases from J, the gap between germline ends came to 5 bases. CDR3 sequence reads: CASSLIGEQYF. The CDR3 coding sequence is TGTGCCAGCAGTTTAATCGGCGAGCAGTACTTC.

The rearrangement uses TRBV28 and TRBJ1-4, with TRBD1 as a possible D gene (5 bases). The germline V and J ends were trimmed by 4 bases and 7 bases, with 16 bases remaining between them. The CDR3 has 15 residues. Per the germline V gene, CDR1 is MDHEN and CDR2 is SYDVKM. CDR3 nucleotides: TGTGCCAGCAGTTACCCCGCGGGACTCGGTGAAAAACTGTTTTTT. This gives the protein CASSYPAGLGEKLFF.

The chain links TRBV2 to TRBJ1-6; 7 positions match TRBD1. Germline CDR1 SNHLY, CDR2 FYNNEI. Trimming took 0 bases from V and 7 from J; bases not matched to a gene: 3. The CDR3 covers 15 residues. The CDR3 reads CASSEAGQNNSPLHF. The CDR3 DNA follows: TGTGCCAGCAGTGAAGCGGGACAGAACAATTCACCCCTCCACTTT.

The V call is TRBV7-9, the J call TRBJ2-5; 8 positions match TRBD2. With 6 bases clipped from V and 4 bases from J, the junction kept 7 bases outside the gene matches. This CDR3 region has 14 residues. In germline, CDR1 is SEHNR, CDR2 FQNEAQ (reference sequence). In nucleotides, the CDR3 is TGTGCCAGCAGATCGGCGGGGGGTAGAGAGACCCAGTACTTC. It is translated as CASRSAGGRETQYF.

This clone was counted once. The chain links TRBV5-1 to TRBJ1-1; D is unclear. CDR1 is SGHRS and CDR2 is YFSETQ in the germline V gene. This CDR3 has 15 amino acids. V was pared by 0 bases and J by 2 bases, with 11 bases between. The CDR3 loop is CASSLEEALNTEAFF. CDR3 coding DNA: TGCGCCAGCAGCTTGGAAGAGGCCCTCAACACTGAAGCTTTCTTT.

The CDR3 loop reads CAVHRGGTDTQYF. CDR3 bases: TGTGCCGTTCACCGGGGGGGCACAGATACGCAGTATTTT. This sequence joins TRBV7-8 and TRBJ2-3; 7 nucleotides agree with TRBD2. This CDR3 is built from 13 residues. The junction had 6 bases not matched to a gene; V was cut back by 11 bases and J by 1 base. Germline V gives CDR1 SGHVS, CDR2 FQNEAQ.

The genes are TRBV10-3 and TRBJ2-5; 9 nucleotides agree with TRBD2. The germline CDR1 and CDR2 sequences are ENHRY and SYGVKD. The CDR3 loop spans 13 amino acids. The V segment lost 8 bases and the J segment 5 bases; nucleotides outside the gene matches: 6. This CDR3 is CAIAGGPGETQYF. The DNA of the CDR3 is TGTGCCATCGCGGGGGGGCCGGGGGAGACCCAGTACTTC.

The gene calls are TRBV25-1 and TRBJ1-6; 8 nucleotides match TRBD1. V gave up 2 bases and J gave up 6 bases; unmatched junction bases: 3. This CDR3 has 15 amino acids. Germline loops: CDR1 MGHDK, CDR2 SYGVNS. The CDR3 loop is CASSEQGAPNSPLHF. CDR3 DNA: TGTGCCAGCAGTGAACAGGGGGCGCCTAATTCACCCCTCCACTTT.

This clone was detected only a few times. This sequence joins TRBV5-1 and TRBJ2-5, with unresolved D. Germline V gene sequence: CDR1 SGHRS, CDR2 YFSETQ. Deletions cut 2 bases from V and 2 bases from J, with 16 bases between. CDR3 length: 16 amino acids. The CDR3 loop reads CASSLEGVVTQETQYF. As DNA, the CDR3 is TGCGCCAGCAGCTTAGAAGGAGTAGTAACGCAAGAGACCCAGTACTTC. Full variable domain (rest looked up from reference TRBV5-1 and TRBJ2-5): KAGVTQTPRYLIKTRGQQVTLSCSPISGHRSVSWYQQTPGQGLQFLFEYFSETQRNKGNFPGRFSGRQFSNSRSEMNVSTLELGDSALYLCASSLEGVVTQETQYFGPGTRLLVL.

The rearrangement joins TRBV6-6 to TRBJ2-7; weak D call: TRBD2 (5 bases). The V end was cut by 2 bases, the J end by 0 bases, with 8 bases between. The CDR3 consists of 14 residues. Germline V gene lookup returns CDR1 MNHNY and CDR2 SVGAGI (reference sequence). In DNA, the CDR3 is TGTGCCAGCAGTTACGAGGGTTTCTCCTACGAGCAGTACTTC. Its translation is CASSYEGFSYEQYF.

CDR3 sequence: CASRGDRNYGYTF. CDR3 sequence (DNA): TGTGCCAGCAGGGGGGACAGGAACTATGGCTACACCTTC. The chain is built from TRBV6-5 and TRBJ1-2; 8 nucleotides match TRBD1. This CDR3 has 13 amino acids. Germline V gene sequence: CDR1 MNHEY, CDR2 SVGAGI. J gave up 2 bases and V 6 bases, and 2 bases lay outside the gene matches.

Notes on this clone: Other nucleotide sequences from this sample produce the same CDR3. The chain has TRBV29-1 and TRBJ2-1, with 8 bases matching TRBD2. Germline V gene sequence: CDR1 SQVTM, CDR2 ANQGSEA. V trimming: 0 bases; J trimming: 3 bases; junction bases outside the gene matches: 10. The CDR3 consists of 17 residues. The CDR3 region is CSVEDREAGAVYNEQFF. CDR3 DNA sequence: TGCAGCGTTGAAGATCGGGAAGCGGGGGCTGTCTACAATGAGCAGTTCTTC.

The chain couples TRBV7-2 to TRBJ2-7; 7 nucleotides match TRBD1. The V gene's germline CDR1 is SGHTA and CDR2 FQGNSA. The junction had 5 bases not matched to a gene; V was cut back by 0 bases and J by 3 bases. The CDR3 is 15 residues long. The CDR3, as DNA: TGTGCCAGCAGCTTAGCCCTGGGACAGTACTACGAGCAGTACTTC. It specifies CASSLALGQYYEQYF.